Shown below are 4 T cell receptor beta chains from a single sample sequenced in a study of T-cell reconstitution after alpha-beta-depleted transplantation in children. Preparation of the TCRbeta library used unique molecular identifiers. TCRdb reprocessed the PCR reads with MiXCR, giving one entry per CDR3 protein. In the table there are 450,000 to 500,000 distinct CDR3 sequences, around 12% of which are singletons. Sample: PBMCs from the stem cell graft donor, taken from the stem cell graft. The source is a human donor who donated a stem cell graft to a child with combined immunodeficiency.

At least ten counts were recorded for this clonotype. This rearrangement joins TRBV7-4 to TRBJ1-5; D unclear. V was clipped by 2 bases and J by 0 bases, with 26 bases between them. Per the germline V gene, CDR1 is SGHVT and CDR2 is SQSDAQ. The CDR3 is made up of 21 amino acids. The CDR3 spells CASSLFGVGPEGPNSNQPQHF. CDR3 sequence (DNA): TGTGCCAGCAGCTTATTTGGGGTTGGGCCAGAAGGACCGAATAGCAATCAGCCCCAGCATTTT.

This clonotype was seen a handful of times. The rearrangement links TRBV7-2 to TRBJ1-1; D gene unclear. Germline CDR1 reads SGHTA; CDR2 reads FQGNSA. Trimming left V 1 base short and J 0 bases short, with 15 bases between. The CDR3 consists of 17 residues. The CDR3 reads CASSLVSFPIMNTEAFF. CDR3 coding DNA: TGTGCCAGCAGCTTAGTCTCCTTCCCAATTATGAACACTGAAGCTTTCTTT.

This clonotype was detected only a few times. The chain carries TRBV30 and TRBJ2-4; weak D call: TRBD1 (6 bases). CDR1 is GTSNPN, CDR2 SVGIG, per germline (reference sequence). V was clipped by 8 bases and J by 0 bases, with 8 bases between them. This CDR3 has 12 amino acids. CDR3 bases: TGTGCCGTGGACAGAGCCAAAAACATTCAGTACTTC. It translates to CAVDRAKNIQYF.

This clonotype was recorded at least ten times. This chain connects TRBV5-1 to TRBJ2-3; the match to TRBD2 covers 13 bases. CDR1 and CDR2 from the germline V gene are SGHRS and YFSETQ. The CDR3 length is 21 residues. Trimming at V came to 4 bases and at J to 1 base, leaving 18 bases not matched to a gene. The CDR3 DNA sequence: TGCGCCAGCAGCCCCCACCCGTTGACTAGCGGGGGGACGATTCGCACAGATACGCAGTATTTT. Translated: CASSPHPLTSGGTIRTDTQYF.